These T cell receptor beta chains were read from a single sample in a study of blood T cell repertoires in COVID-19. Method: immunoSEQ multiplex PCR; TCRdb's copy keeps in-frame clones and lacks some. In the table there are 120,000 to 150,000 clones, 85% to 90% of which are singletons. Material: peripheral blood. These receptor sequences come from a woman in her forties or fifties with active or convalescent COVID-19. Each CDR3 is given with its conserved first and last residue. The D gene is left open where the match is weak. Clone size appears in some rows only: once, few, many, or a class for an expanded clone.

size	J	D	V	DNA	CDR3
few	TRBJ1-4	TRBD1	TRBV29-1	TGCAGCGTTGAAGCTCTAGCACAGGGGATTGGGGAAAAACTGTTTTTT	CSVEALAQGIGEKLFF
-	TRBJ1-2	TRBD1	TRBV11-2	TGTGCCAGCAGCCTGGACAGGGGTCCGATCTATGGCTACACCTTC	CASSLDRGPIYGYTF
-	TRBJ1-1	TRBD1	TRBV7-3	TGTGCCAGCAGCGGAGGGACAGGGGGGAACACTGAAGCTTTCTTT	CASSGGTGGNTEAFF
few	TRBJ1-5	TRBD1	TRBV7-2	TGTGCCAGCAGCTTAGGGACAGGGGGATTGCCCCAGCATTTT	CASSLGTGGLPQHF
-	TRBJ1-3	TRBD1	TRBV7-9	TGTGCCAGCAGCTGGACAGGGGAGGCAAACACCATATATTTT	CASSWTGEANTIYF
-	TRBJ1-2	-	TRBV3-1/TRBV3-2	TGTGCCAGCAGCCAAGTCTGTTCTACAGATTCCGTCTATGGCTACACCTTC	CASSQVCSTDSVYGYTF
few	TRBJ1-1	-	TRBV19	TGTGCCAGTAGTAAAAGGGGGATCACTGAAGCTTTCTTT	CASSKRGITEAFF
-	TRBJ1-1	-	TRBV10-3	TGTGCCTCCGGAAGGTACGAGGGGGATGAAGCTTTCTTT	CASGRYEGDEAFF
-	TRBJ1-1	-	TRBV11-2	TGTGCCAGCAGCTTAGGCGGGATCGGGAACACTGAAGCTTTCTTT	CASSLGGIGNTEAFF
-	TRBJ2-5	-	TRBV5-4	TGTGCCAGCAGCAGATCCGGGACTCTTGAGACCCAGTACTTC	CASSRSGTLETQYF
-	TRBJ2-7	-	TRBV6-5	TGTGCCAGCAGTTACGCTAGTATACACGAGCAGTACTTC	CASSYASIHEQYF
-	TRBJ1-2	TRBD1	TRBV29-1	TGCAGCGTTTTATGGCGGACAGGCTCTGGCTACACCTTC	CSVLWRTGSGYTF
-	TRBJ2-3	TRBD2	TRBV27	TGTGCCAGCAGCCTACTAGCGGGAGTAACAGATACGCAGTATTTT	CASSLLAGVTDTQYF
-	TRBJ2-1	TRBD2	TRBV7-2	TGTGCCAGCGCAAATCCGGGAGGCAATGAGCAGTTCTTC	CASANPGGNEQFF
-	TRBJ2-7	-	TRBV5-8	TGTGCCAGCAGCGCCTACAGGGGACTTGCCTACGAGCAGTACTTC	CASSAYRGLAYEQYF
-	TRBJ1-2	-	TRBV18	TGTGCCAGCTCCCCTGACAGAATCTATGGCTACACCTTC	CASSPDRIYGYTF
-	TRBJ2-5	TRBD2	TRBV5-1	TGCGCCAGCAGCGTATTAGCGGGAGCTCAGGAGACCCAGTACTTC	CASSVLAGAQETQYF
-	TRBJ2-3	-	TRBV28	TGTGCCAGCAGTTTAGCAGGTCCGTCCACAGATACGCAGTATTTT	CASSLAGPSTDTQYF
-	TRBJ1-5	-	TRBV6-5	TGTGCCAGCTCAATTTCCGGGATTAATCAGCCCCAGCATTTT	CASSISGINQPQHF
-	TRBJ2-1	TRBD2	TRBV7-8	TGTGCCAGCAGCTTAGGGGGACTAGCGGACTACAATGAGCAGTTCTTC	CASSLGGLADYNEQFF
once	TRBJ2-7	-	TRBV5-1	TGCGCCAGCAGCCCCTTAGAGGTAGGGGGTAGCTACGAGCAGTACTTC	CASSPLEVGGSYEQYF
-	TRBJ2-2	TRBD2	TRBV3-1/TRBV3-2	TGTGCCAGCAGCCAAGGAGATAGCGGGGGGGCCGGGGAGCTGTTTTTT	CASSQGDSGGAGELFF